One sample yielded the 15 T cell receptor beta chains listed below, sequenced in a study of T cell changes during pregnancy in multiple sclerosis. Repertoires were generated with immunoSEQ multiplex PCR, while TCRdb's copy carries only in-frame clones and drops some. The repertoire holds some 39,000 clones, with around 94% as singletons. The source material was PBMCs (not recorded whether the cells were cultured). Receptors were obtained from a female donor with multiple sclerosis, enrolled in a pregnancy study.

Here the CDR3 reads CASSRYEQYF. The CDR3 DNA sequence: TGTGCCAGCAGCCGGTACGAGCAGTACTTC. The chain combines TRBV28 with TRBJ2-7; D is ambiguous. CDR1 and CDR2 from the germline V gene are MDHEN and SYDVKM. The CDR3 is made up of 10 amino acids. The germline V and J ends were trimmed by 6 bases and 4 bases, with 4 bases remaining between them.

J is TRBJ2-5 and V is TRBV5-1; maybe TRBD2 (6 bases). The CDR3 loop spans 13 amino acids. In germline, CDR1 is SGHRS, CDR2 YFSETQ. Trimming removed 7 bases at V and 4 bases at J, with 14 bases between. The CDR3 region is CASQGPEGETQYF. The CDR3 DNA sequence: TGCGCCAGCCAGGGACCGGAGGGAGAGACCCAGTACTTC.

This chain links TRBV7-9 with TRBJ2-3; 13 nucleotides match TRBD2. Germline CDR1 reads SEHNR; CDR2 reads FQNEAQ (reference sequence). After removal of 4 bases from V and 1 base from J, the junction contained 11 bases not matched to a gene. The CDR3 is 19 amino acids. The CDR3 loop is CASSWLLAGGPGGTDTQYF. The CDR3 DNA follows: TGTGCCAGCAGCTGGCTACTAGCGGGAGGGCCGGGGGGCACAGATACGCAGTATTTT.

The V call is TRBV9, the J call TRBJ2-3; D remains unclear. This CDR3 is 12 amino acids long. Trimming cost V 0 bases and J 5 bases, with 4 bases left between them. Germline lookup yields CDR1 SGDLS and CDR2 YYNGEE. The CDR3 is CASSVAEDTQYF. The DNA of the CDR3 is TGTGCCAGCAGCGTAGCTGAAGATACGCAGTATTTT.

The chain recombines TRBV30 with TRBJ2-2, with 10 bases identical to TRBD2. The CDR3 has 16 residues. Germline V gene lookup returns CDR1 GTSNPN and CDR2 SVGIG (reference sequence). The ends lost 3 bases at V and 4 bases at J; junction bases unmatched: 8. CDR3 bases: TGTGCCTGGAGAGCTCGGGGGACTAGCGTCACCGGGGAGCTGTTTTTT. Translating gives CAWRARGTSVTGELFF.

The chain recombines TRBV30 with TRBJ2-5; D may match TRBD1 or TRBD2 (6 bases each). CDR3 length equals 11 residues. Per germline, CDR1 GTSNPN and CDR2 SVGIG (reference sequence). V was shortened by 5 bases and J by 5 bases, with 9 bases between the two germline ends. CDR3 sequence reads: CAWGGGETQYF. The CDR3 DNA sequence: TGTGCCTGGGGAGGGGGGGAGACCCAGTACTTC.

The chain is built from TRBV29-1 and TRBJ1-1, with 7 bases aligning to TRBD1. After removal of 4 bases from V and 1 base from J, the junction contained 6 bases not matched to a gene. The CDR3 covers 14 residues. CDR1 SQVTM and CDR2 ANQGSEA come from the germline V gene. The CDR3 sequence is CSVGTGSPNTEAFF. CDR3 nucleotides: TGCAGCGTTGGGACAGGCAGCCCGAACACTGAAGCTTTCTTT.

This sequence joins TRBV28 and TRBJ1-1; D perhaps matches TRBD1 (6 bases). Trimming took off 6 bases at V and 2 bases at J, with 13 bases between the two ends. Per germline, CDR1 MDHEN and CDR2 SYDVKM. The CDR3 runs to 14 residues. The CDR3 protein is CASSPGVSNTEAFF. Here the CDR3 DNA reads TGTGCCAGCAGCCCAGGGGTTAGTAACACTGAAGCTTTCTTT.

The chain has TRBV25-1 and TRBJ2-2; TRBD1 matches at 9 bases. Germline loops: CDR1 MGHDK, CDR2 SYGVNS. This CDR3 region has 15 residues. With 6 bases clipped from V and 7 bases from J, the junction kept 9 bases outside the gene matches. CDR3 in DNA: TGTGCCAGCAGCCGGGACAGGGTGATCAACGGGGAGCTGTTTTTT. Encoded protein: CASSRDRVINGELFF.

This clone was counted only a few times. The rearrangement joins TRBV30 to TRBJ1-4; D ambiguous. CDR1 GTSNPN and CDR2 SVGIG come from the germline V gene (reference sequence). The CDR3 is made up of 14 amino acids. The V end was cut by 5 bases, the J end by 3 bases, with 13 bases between. The CDR3 loop reads CAWAPWKPNEKLFF. The CDR3 DNA is TGTGCCTGGGCCCCGTGGAAACCTAATGAAAAACTGTTTTTT.

With regard to this clone: An end of the junction differs from the germline gene, which may be a read error. The chain combines TRBV27 with TRBJ1-5; D is undetermined. CDR1 and CDR2 (germline): MNHEY, SMNVEV (reference sequence). This CDR3 region has 14 residues. Here the CDR3 reads CASSFKGDNQPQHF. As DNA, the CDR3 is TGTGCCAGTAGTTTTAAGGGCGACAATCAGCCCCAGCATTTT.

This chain uses TRBV10-1 with TRBJ2-1, with 14 bases identical to TRBD2. CDR3 length: 16 amino acids. Germline V gives CDR1 WNHNN, CDR2 SYGVQD (reference sequence). The V and J ends lost 4 bases and 4 bases, in that order; junction bases with no gene match: 3. The CDR3 sequence: CASSGGLAGAYNEQFF. Written as DNA, the CDR3 is TGCGCCAGCAGTGGGGGACTAGCGGGGGCGTACAATGAGCAGTTCTTC.

The CDR3 nucleotides are TGTGCCAGTAGTACAGGGAGTGGGGAGACCCAGTACTTC. This encodes CASSTGSGETQYF. The chain joins TRBV19 to TRBJ2-5; the D call may be TRBD1 or TRBD2 (5 bases each). Germline V CDR1 and CDR2: LNHDA, SQIVND (reference sequence). With 4 bases removed from V and 5 bases from J, the gap between germline ends came to 11 bases. The CDR3 runs to 13 residues. Full variable domain (outside the CDR3, taken from reference TRBV19 and TRBJ2-5): DGGITQSPKYLFRKEGQNVTLSCEQNLNHDAMYWYRQDPGQGLRLIYYSQIVNDFQKGDIAEGYSVSREKKESFPLTVTSAQKNPTAFYLCASSTGSGETQYFGPGTRLLVL.

The chain combines TRBV2 with TRBJ2-3, with D perhaps matching TRBD1 or TRBD2 (5 bases each). Per the germline V gene, CDR1 is SNHLY and CDR2 is FYNNEI. Between the trimmed V and J ends, which lost 4 bases and 0 bases, there was a span of 11 bases. The CDR3 runs to 15 residues. The CDR3 here is CASSAGRRSTDTQYF. The DNA for the CDR3 is TGTGCCAGCAGTGCGGGACGGAGAAGCACAGATACGCAGTATTTT.

This clone was seen only once. This chain connects TRBV27 to TRBJ1-2; no reliable D call. In germline, CDR1 is MNHEY, CDR2 SMNVEV (reference sequence). Trimming left V 2 bases short and J 2 bases short, with 6 bases between. CDR3 length equals 13 residues. The CDR3 DNA is TGTGCCAGCAGTTTAGGATTGAACTATGGCTACACCTTC. It yields the protein CASSLGLNYGYTF.